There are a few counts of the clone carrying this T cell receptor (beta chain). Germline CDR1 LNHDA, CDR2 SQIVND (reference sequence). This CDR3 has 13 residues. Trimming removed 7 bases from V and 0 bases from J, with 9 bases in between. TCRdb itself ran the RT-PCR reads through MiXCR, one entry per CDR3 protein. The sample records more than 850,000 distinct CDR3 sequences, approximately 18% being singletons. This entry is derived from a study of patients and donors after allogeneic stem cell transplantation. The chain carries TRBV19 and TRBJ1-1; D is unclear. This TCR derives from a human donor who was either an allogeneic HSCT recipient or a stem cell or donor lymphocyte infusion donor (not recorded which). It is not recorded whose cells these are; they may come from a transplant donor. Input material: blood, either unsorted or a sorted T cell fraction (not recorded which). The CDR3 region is CASTQHMNTEAFF. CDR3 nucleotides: TGTGCCAGTACACAGCACATGAACACTGAAGCTTTCTTT. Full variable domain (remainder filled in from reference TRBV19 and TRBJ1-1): DGGITQSPKYLFRKEGQNVTLSCEQNLNHDAMYWYRQDPGQGLRLIYYSQIVNDFQKGDIAEGYSVSREKKESFPLTVTSAQKNPTAFYLCASTQHMNTEAFFGQGTRLTVV.